The 27 T cell receptor beta chains below were found in one sample sequenced in a study of blood T cell repertoires in COVID-19. Data came from immunoSEQ multiplex PCR; TCRdb stores just in-frame clones and leaves some out. The sample records tens of thousands of clones, approximately 88% being singletons. Input material: peripheral blood. The origin of the receptors is a man aged 50 to 59 with acute or convalescent COVID-19.

The chain is built from TRBV19 and TRBJ2-1; TRBD1 is a possible D gene (5 bases). Germline values: CDR1 LNHDA, CDR2 SQIVND (reference sequence). V lost 4 bases to trimming and J lost 6 bases, with 16 bases between them. The CDR3 contains 15 residues. The CDR3 DNA reads TGTGCCAGTAGTAATCAGGGAAAGGGCTCCAATGAGCAGTTCTTC. This translates into CASSNQGKGSNEQFF.

The gene calls are TRBV28 and TRBJ1-2, with 8 bases matching TRBD1. Germline lookup yields CDR1 MDHEN and CDR2 SYDVKM. The V and J ends lost 8 bases and 5 bases, in that order; junction bases with no gene match: 7. The CDR3 contains 13 residues. This CDR3 reads CASGSTGDYGYTF. The DNA for the CDR3 is TGTGCCAGCGGTTCGACAGGGGATTATGGCTACACCTTC.

V usage is TRBV2 and J usage is TRBJ1-1; D ambiguous. The CDR3 extends over 13 amino acids. Trimming cost V 1 base and J 1 base, with 4 bases left between them. Germline assignment: CDR1 SNHLY and CDR2 FYNNEI. The CDR3 DNA sequence: TGTGCCAGCAGTGAAGGAGGGAACACTGAAGCTTTCTTT. Translation: CASSEGGNTEAFF.

The chain uses TRBV4-3 and TRBJ2-2; a possible D gene is TRBD1 (6 bases). From germline, CDR1 is LGHNA and CDR2 YSLEER. This CDR3 region has 16 residues. V was pared by 0 bases and J by 0 bases, with 8 bases between. The CDR3 region is CASSQDYRANTGELFF. CDR3 nucleotides: TGCGCCAGCAGCCAAGATTACAGGGCGAACACCGGGGAGCTGTTTTTT.

The V and J genes are TRBV18 and TRBJ1-1; no firm D call. CDR1 is KGHSH, CDR2 LQKENI, per germline. The ends were cut back, 1 base at V and 4 bases at J, with 7 bases in the middle. The CDR3 consists of 13 residues. For the CDR3, the DNA is TGTGCCAGCTCACCACGGAGTTCCACTGAAGCTTTCTTT. Translated: CASSPRSSTEAFF. Full variable domain (rest looked up from reference TRBV18 and TRBJ1-1): NAGVMQNPRHLVRRRGQEARLRCSPMKGHSHVYWYRQLPEEGLKFMVYLQKENIIDESGMPKERFSAEFPKEGPSILRIQQVVRGDSAAYFCASSPRSSTEAFFGQGTRLTVV.

The rearrangement uses TRBV3-1 (or the pseudogene TRBV3-2) and TRBJ1-6; 10 bases line up with TRBD1. The CDR3 extends over 16 amino acids. Trimming removed 4 bases from V and 7 bases from J; junction bases left unmatched: 7. The V gene's germline CDR1 is LGHDT and CDR2 YNNKEL (reference sequence). In DNA, the CDR3 is TGTGCCAGCAGCCTTTACAGGACAGGGGGAAATTCACCCCTCCACTTT. This encodes CASSLYRTGGNSPLHF.

The V call is TRBV4-3, the J call TRBJ2-1; 9 bases fit TRBD1. This CDR3 has 15 residues. V lost 4 bases to trimming and J lost 6 bases; unmatched junction nucleotides: 7. Germline lookup yields CDR1 LGHNA and CDR2 YSLEER. CDR3 protein: CASSLRTGALNEQFF. CDR3 DNA sequence: TGCGCCAGCAGCCTGCGGACAGGGGCACTCAATGAGCAGTTCTTC.

The rearrangement joins TRBV7-9 to TRBJ2-1, with 9 bases identical to TRBD2. Germline loops: CDR1 SEHNR, CDR2 FQNEAQ (reference sequence). Trimming removed 4 bases from V and 2 bases from J; junction bases left unmatched: 12. There are 18 residues in the CDR3. The CDR3 reads CASSSPGGSGGPYNEQFF. The CDR3 coding sequence is TGTGCCAGCAGCTCCCCCGGGGGTAGCGGGGGTCCCTACAATGAGCAGTTCTTC.

The rearrangement links TRBV18 to TRBJ2-3, with TRBD2 matching 8 bases. The CDR3 covers 17 residues. CDR1 KGHSH and CDR2 LQKENI come from the germline V gene. With V trimmed by 0 bases and J by 6 bases, 11 bases remained unmatched. The CDR3 DNA reads TGTGCCAGCTCACCACCGGGGCCAGCGGGGGACCAGGATACGCAGTATTTT. It encodes CASSPPGPAGDQDTQYF.

This clone was found a few times. This chain uses TRBV5-5 with TRBJ1-4, with no clear D. CDR3 length: 16 amino acids. The germline V and J ends were trimmed by 3 bases and 6 bases, with 18 bases remaining between them. Germline V gives CDR1 SGHKS, CDR2 YYEKEE (reference sequence). CDR3 in amino acids: CASSSRRGQVDEKLFF. The CDR3 nucleotides are TGTGCCAGCAGCTCACGTCGGGGTCAGGTGGATGAAAAACTGTTTTTT.

This chain uses TRBV10-3 with TRBJ1-1, with D perhaps matching TRBD1 (6 bases). The germline V gene encodes CDR1 ENHRY and CDR2 SYGVKD. Trimming took 3 bases from V and 4 from J, leaving 12 bases between them. CDR3 size: 14 residues. The CDR3: CAISDQGSGTEAFF. CDR3 nucleotides: TGTGCCATCAGTGATCAGGGGTCGGGCACTGAAGCTTTCTTT.

The V and J genes are TRBV6-5 and TRBJ1-6, with 7 bases fitting TRBD1. In germline, CDR1 is MNHEY, CDR2 SVGAGI. The CDR3 loop spans 14 amino acids. With 6 bases clipped from V and 5 bases from J, the junction kept 4 bases outside the gene matches. The DNA of the CDR3 is TGTGCCAGCAGCCGGGACAGCAATAATTCACCCCTCCACTTT. Translated, it gives CASSRDSNNSPLHF.

This clone was seen only once. This sequence joins TRBV13 and TRBJ1-2; the match to TRBD1 covers 7 bases. CDR1 is PRHDT and CDR2 is FYEKMQ in the germline V gene (reference sequence). The CDR3 contains 14 residues. V gave up 1 base and J gave up 5 bases; unmatched junction bases: 4. The CDR3 region is CASSLEKGAYGYTF. In DNA, the CDR3 is TGTGCCAGCAGCTTAGAAAAGGGGGCATATGGCTACACCTTC. The full variable domain, its missing parts supplied by reference TRBV13 and TRBJ1-2, is AAGVIQSPRHLIKEKRETATLKCYPIPRHDTVYWYQQGPGQDPQFLISFYEKMQSDKGSIPDRFSAQQFSDYHSELNMSSLELGDSALYFCASSLEKGAYGYTFGSGTRLTVV.

The V and J genes are TRBV4-2 and TRBJ2-7; weak D call: TRBD2 (5 bases). The CDR3 length is 15 residues. Germline CDR1 reads LGHNA; CDR2 reads YNFKEQ. The V gene lost 1 base and the J gene lost 3 bases, with 13 bases spanning the gap. The CDR3 DNA reads as TGTGCCAGCAGCCAAGTCGAAGCGGAAGTCTACGAGCAGTACTTC. Translated, it gives CASSQVEAEVYEQYF.

The chain recombines TRBV7-2 with TRBJ1-2; 9 positions match TRBD1. CDR1 is SGHTA, CDR2 FQGNSA, per germline. The CDR3 extends over 16 amino acids. V was pared by 2 bases and J by 4 bases, with 8 bases of the junction left unmatched. The CDR3 DNA sequence: TGTGCCAGCAGCTTAACCCTACAGGGGGCGGGCTATGGCTACACCTTC. Translation gives CASSLTLQGAGYGYTF.

V is TRBV20-1 and J is TRBJ1-2; 9 positions agree with TRBD1. Germline CDR1 is DFQATT and CDR2 is SNEGSKA (reference sequence). The CDR3 totals 15 residues. The junction had 13 bases not matched to a gene; V was cut back by 3 bases and J by 8 bases. The DNA of the CDR3 is TGCAGTGCTAGTAGGGGGGGACAGGGACCTCGAGGCTACACCTTC. This translates into CSASRGGQGPRGYTF.

This clone was detected once. The rearrangement uses TRBV5-1 and TRBJ2-7; 7 nucleotides agree with TRBD1. The junction had 11 bases not matched to a gene; V was cut back by 4 bases and J by 7 bases. Germline lookup yields CDR1 SGHRS and CDR2 YFSETQ. The CDR3 contains 14 residues. The CDR3 spells CASSQQGLQGEQYF. CDR3 coding DNA: TGCGCCAGCAGCCAACAGGGGCTTCAGGGGGAGCAGTACTTC.

V usage is TRBV30 and J usage is TRBJ1-2, with TRBD1 matching over 9 bases. The CDR3 sequence is 16 residues long. Germline assignment: CDR1 GTSNPN and CDR2 SVGIG (reference sequence). J was trimmed by 3 bases and V by 5 bases; bases with no gene match: 13. CDR3 nucleotides: TGTGCCTGGGGAGGACTGGGACAGGGAGGGGACTATGGCTACACCTTC. This gives the protein CAWGGLGQGGDYGYTF.

The gene calls are TRBV7-2 and TRBJ1-1, with 9 nucleotides matching TRBD1. V was pared by 6 bases and J by 13 bases, with 12 bases of the junction left unmatched. This CDR3 spans 13 amino acids. Germline loops: CDR1 SGHTA, CDR2 FQGNSA. The CDR3 spells CASRPGTGRKIFF. DNA for the CDR3: TGTGCCAGCAGGCCCGGGACAGGGCGGAAGATTTTCTTT.

The rearrangement joins TRBV18 to TRBJ2-4, with TRBD1 matching over 8 bases. V was clipped by 0 bases and J by 6 bases; unmatched bases: 4. From germline, CDR1 is KGHSH and CDR2 LQKENI. The CDR3 covers 15 residues. This CDR3 is CASSPPGDRGNIQYF. For the CDR3, the DNA is TGTGCCAGCTCACCACCGGGCGACAGGGGAAACATTCAGTACTTC.

The chain employs TRBV28 and TRBJ2-7, with D perhaps matching TRBD2 (6 bases). The CDR3 is 15 residues long. Between the trimmed V and J ends, which lost 5 bases and 2 bases, there was a span of 16 bases. Germline V gene sequence: CDR1 MDHEN, CDR2 SYDVKM. The CDR3 is CASSRAGPSTYEQYF. The DNA of the CDR3 is TGTGCCAGCAGTCGGGCGGGACCCTCCACCTACGAGCAGTACTTC.

This rearrangement joins TRBV30 to TRBJ2-1, with D possibly TRBD2 on 6 matching bases. V lost 0 bases, J lost 4 bases, and 10 bases lay in between. Germline CDR1 is GTSNPN and CDR2 is SVGIG (reference sequence). The CDR3 extends over 14 amino acids. This CDR3 is CAWSVSGGYNEQFF. The CDR3 DNA reads TGTGCCTGGAGTGTTTCCGGGGGATACAATGAGCAGTTCTTC.

The V gene is TRBV2, the J gene TRBJ1-1; possibly TRBD1 for D (5 bases). CDR1 and CDR2 from the germline V gene are SNHLY and FYNNEI. Trimming removed 6 bases from V and 1 base from J, with 9 bases in between. This CDR3 spans 13 amino acids. CDR3 in DNA: TGTGCCAGCAGCGGACAAGGGAACACTGAAGCTTTCTTT. Its protein product is CASSGQGNTEAFF.

The chain joins TRBV11-2 to TRBJ2-7; 13 nucleotides align to TRBD2. This CDR3 is 17 amino acids long. V was clipped by 5 bases and J by 2 bases; unmatched bases: 9. Germline V gene lookup returns CDR1 SGHAT and CDR2 FQNNGV. The CDR3 region is CASSLRTSGSITYEQYF. The CDR3 DNA is TGTGCCAGCAGCCTGAGGACTAGCGGGAGCATCACCTACGAGCAGTACTTC.

The V and J genes are TRBV7-2 and TRBJ1-1, with a tentative D call TRBD1 (6 bases). Deletions cut 3 bases from V and 6 bases from J, with 17 bases between. Germline V CDR1 and CDR2: SGHTA, FQGNSA. This CDR3 is 15 amino acids long. CDR3 residues: CASSFPDLAGAEAFF. The CDR3 DNA reads as TGTGCCAGCAGCTTCCCTGATCTGGCAGGGGCTGAAGCTTTCTTT.

The CDR3: CASSLDTGEQFF. DNA for the CDR3: TGTGCCAGCAGCTTGGACACAGGTGAGCAGTTCTTC. This chain uses TRBV7-3 with TRBJ2-1; possible D gene TRBD1, 5 bases. The V end was cut by 3 bases, the J end by 9 bases, with 9 bases between. The V gene's germline CDR1 is SGHTA and CDR2 FQGTGA. The CDR3 consists of 12 residues.

The V call is TRBV7-2, the J call TRBJ2-7; 7 bases line up with TRBD1. CDR3 length: 14 residues. Germline V lookup: CDR1 SGHTA, CDR2 FQGNSA. The V and J ends lost 5 bases and 1 base, in that order; junction bases with no gene match: 5. In nucleotides, the CDR3 is TGTGCCAGCAGCCCCCAGACAGGGTCCTACGAGCAGTACTTC. Its protein is CASSPQTGSYEQYF.